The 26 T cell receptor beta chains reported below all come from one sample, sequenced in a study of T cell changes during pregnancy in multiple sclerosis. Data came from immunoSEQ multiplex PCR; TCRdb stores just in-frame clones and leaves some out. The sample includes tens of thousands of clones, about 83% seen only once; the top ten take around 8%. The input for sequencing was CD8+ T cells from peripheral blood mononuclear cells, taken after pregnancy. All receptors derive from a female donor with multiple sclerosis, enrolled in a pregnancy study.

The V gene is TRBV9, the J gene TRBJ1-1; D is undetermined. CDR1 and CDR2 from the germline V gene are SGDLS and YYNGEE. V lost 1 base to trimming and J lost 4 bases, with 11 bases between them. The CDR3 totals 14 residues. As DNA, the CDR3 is TGTGCCAGCAGCGTAAACCCCCGAGTCACTGAAGCTTTCTTT. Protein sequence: CASSVNPRVTEAFF.

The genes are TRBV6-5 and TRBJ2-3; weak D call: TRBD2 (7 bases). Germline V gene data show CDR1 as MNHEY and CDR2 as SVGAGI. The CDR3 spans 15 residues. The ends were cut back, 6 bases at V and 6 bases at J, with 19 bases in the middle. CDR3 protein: CASSMWGGTLDTQYF. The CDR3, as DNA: TGTGCCAGCAGCATGTGGGGGGGCACTCTGGATACGCAGTATTTT.

CDR3 protein: CASSILAGGDTGELFF. In nucleotides, the CDR3 is TGCGCCAGCAGTATACTAGCGGGGGGCGACACCGGGGAGCTGTTTTTT. The gene calls are TRBV10-2 and TRBJ2-2, with 12 bases identical to TRBD2. Germline CDR1 is WSHSY and CDR2 is SAAADI. This CDR3 contains 16 residues. V was pared by 5 bases and J by 3 bases, with 4 bases of the junction left unmatched.

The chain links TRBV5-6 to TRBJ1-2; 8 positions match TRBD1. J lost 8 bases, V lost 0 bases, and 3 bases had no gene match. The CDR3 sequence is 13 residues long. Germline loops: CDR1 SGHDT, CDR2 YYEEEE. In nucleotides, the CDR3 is TGTGCCAGCAGCTTGGTGGGGACAGGCGGCTACACCTTC. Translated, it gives CASSLVGTGGYTF.

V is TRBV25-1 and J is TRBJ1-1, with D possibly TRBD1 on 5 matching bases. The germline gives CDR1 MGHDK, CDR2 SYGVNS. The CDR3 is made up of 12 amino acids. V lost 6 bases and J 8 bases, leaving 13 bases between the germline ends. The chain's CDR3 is CASRAMNREAFF. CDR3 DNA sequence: TGTGCCAGCAGAGCCATGAACAGGGAAGCTTTCTTT.

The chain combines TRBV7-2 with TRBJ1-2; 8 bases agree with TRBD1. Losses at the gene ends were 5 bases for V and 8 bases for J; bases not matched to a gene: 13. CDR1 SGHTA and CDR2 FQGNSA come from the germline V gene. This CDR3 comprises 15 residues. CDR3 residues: CASSQAGQGLRGYTF. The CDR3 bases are TGTGCCAGCAGCCAGGCCGGACAGGGCCTAAGAGGCTACACCTTC.

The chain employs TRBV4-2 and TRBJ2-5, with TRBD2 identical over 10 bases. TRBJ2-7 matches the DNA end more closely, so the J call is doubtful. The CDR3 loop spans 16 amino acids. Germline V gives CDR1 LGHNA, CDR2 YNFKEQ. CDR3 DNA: TGTGCCAGCAGCCAAGAGGCTAGCGGGGGCAGTTACGAGCAGTACTTC. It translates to CASSQEASGGSYEQYF.

As DNA, the CDR3 is TGCGCCAGCACTGCATCCGCGGGACAGGGGGTACAAGAGACCCAGTACTTC. Protein sequence: CASTASAGQGVQETQYF. V and J are TRBV5-1 and TRBJ2-5; 11 nucleotides agree with TRBD1. Germline lookup yields CDR1 SGHRS and CDR2 YFSETQ. The CDR3 is made up of 17 amino acids. The V gene end was trimmed by 6 bases and the J gene end by 2 bases; junction bases not matched to a gene: 12.

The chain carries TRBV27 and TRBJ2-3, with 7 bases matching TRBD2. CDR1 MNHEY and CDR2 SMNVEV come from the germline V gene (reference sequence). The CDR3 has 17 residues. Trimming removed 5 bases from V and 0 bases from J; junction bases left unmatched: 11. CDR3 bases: TGTGCCAGCAGTGGGAGGGTTGGCGGAGCTAGCACAGATACGCAGTATTTT. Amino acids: CASSGRVGGASTDTQYF.

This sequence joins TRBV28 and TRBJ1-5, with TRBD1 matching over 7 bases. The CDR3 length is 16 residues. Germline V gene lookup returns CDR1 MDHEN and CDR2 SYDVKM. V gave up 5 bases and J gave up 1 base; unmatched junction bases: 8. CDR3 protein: CASSTDRAWSNQPQHF. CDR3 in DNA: TGTGCCAGCAGTACCGACAGGGCGTGGAGCAATCAGCCCCAGCATTTT.

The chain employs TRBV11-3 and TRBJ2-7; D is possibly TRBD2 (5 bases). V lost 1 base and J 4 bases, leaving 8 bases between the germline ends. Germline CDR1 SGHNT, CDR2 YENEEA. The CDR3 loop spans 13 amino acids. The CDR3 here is CASSLGSGYEQYF. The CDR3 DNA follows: TGTGCCAGCAGCTTAGGGAGCGGTTACGAGCAGTACTTC. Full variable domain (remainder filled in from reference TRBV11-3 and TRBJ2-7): EAGVVQSPRYKIIEKKQPVAFWCNPISGHNTLYWYLQNLGQGPELLIRYENEEAVDDSQLPKDRFSAERLKGVDSTLKIQPAELGDSAVYLCASSLGSGYEQYFGPGTRLTVT.

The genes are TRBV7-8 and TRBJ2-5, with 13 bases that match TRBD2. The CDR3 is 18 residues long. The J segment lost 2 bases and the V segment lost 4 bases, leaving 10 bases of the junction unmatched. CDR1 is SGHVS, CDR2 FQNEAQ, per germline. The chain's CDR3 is CASSSRLAGGLGQETQYF. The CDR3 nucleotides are TGTGCCAGCAGCTCTAGACTAGCGGGGGGCCTGGGGCAAGAGACCCAGTACTTC.

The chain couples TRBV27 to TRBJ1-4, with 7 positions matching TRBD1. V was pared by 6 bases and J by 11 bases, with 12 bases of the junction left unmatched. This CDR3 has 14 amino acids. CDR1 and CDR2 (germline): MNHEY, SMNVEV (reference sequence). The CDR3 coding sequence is TGTGCCAGCAGCGGACAGGACCCTAACGGGAAACTGTTTTTT. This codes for CASSGQDPNGKLFF.

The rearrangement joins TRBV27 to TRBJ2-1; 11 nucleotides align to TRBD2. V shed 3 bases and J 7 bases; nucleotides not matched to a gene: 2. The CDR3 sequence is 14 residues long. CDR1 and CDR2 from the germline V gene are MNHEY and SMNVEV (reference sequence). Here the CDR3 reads CASSFSGGANEQFF. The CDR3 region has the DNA TGTGCCAGCAGTTTTAGCGGGGGGGCAAATGAGCAGTTCTTC.

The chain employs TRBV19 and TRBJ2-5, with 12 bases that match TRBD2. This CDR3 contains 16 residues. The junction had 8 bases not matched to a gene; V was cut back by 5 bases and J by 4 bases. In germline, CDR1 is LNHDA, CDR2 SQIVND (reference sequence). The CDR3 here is CASSSRLAGAGETQYF. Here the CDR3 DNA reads TGTGCCAGTAGTTCCCGACTAGCGGGGGCCGGAGAGACCCAGTACTTC.

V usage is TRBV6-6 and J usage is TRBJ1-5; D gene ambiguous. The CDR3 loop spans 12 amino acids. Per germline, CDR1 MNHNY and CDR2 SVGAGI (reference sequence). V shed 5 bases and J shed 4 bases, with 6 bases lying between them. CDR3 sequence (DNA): TGTGCCAGCAGTCCCGGGAATCAGCCCCAGCATTTT. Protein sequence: CASSPGNQPQHF.

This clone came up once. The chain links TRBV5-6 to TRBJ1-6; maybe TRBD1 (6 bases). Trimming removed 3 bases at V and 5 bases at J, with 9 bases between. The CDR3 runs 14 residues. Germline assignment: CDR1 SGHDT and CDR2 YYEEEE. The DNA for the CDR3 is TGTGCCAGCAGCTACCAGGGGAATAATTCACCCCTCCACTTT. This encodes CASSYQGNNSPLHF.

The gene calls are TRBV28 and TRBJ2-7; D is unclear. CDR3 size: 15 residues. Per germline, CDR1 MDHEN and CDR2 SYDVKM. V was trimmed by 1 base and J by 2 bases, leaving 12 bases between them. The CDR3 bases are TGTGCCAGCAGTTTATTTCCCCAGACTGCCTACGAGCAGTACTTC. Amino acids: CASSLFPQTAYEQYF.

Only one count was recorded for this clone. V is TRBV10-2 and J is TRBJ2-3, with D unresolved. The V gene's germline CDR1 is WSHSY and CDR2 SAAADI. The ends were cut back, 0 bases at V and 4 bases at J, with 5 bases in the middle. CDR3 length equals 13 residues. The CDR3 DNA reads TGCGCCAGCAGTGAGTCCGGGTCAGATACGCAGTATTTT. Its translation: CASSESGSDTQYF.

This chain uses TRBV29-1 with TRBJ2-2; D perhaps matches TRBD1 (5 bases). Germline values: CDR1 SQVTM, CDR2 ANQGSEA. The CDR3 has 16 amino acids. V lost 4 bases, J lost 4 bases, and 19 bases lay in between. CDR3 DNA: TGCAGCGTTGGGGCTGGAGACAGTGAAATCACCGGGGAGCTGTTTTTT. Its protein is CSVGAGDSEITGELFF.

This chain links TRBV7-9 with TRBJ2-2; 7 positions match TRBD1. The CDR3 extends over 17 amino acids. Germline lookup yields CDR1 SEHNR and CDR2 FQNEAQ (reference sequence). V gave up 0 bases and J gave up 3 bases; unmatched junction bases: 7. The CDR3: CASSLAGDSLYTGELFF. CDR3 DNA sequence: TGTGCCAGCAGCTTAGCGGGGGACAGCTTGTACACCGGGGAGCTGTTTTTT.

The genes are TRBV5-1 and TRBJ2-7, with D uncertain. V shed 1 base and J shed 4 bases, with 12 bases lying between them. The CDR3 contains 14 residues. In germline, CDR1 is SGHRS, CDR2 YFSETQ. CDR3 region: CASSLFTRPYEQYF. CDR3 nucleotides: TGCGCCAGCAGCTTGTTCACCAGGCCATACGAGCAGTACTTC. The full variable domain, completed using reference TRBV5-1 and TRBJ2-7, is KAGVTQTPRYLIKTRGQQVTLSCSPISGHRSVSWYQQTPGQGLQFLFEYFSETQRNKGNFPGRFSGRQFSNSRSEMNVSTLELGDSALYLCASSLFTRPYEQYFGPGTRLTVT.

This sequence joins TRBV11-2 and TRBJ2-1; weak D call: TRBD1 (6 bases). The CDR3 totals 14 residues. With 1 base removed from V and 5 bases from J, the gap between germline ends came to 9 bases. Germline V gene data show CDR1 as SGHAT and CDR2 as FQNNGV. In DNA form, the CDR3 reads TGTGCCAGCAGCTTAGCAGGGGATCACAATGAGCAGTTCTTC. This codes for CASSLAGDHNEQFF.

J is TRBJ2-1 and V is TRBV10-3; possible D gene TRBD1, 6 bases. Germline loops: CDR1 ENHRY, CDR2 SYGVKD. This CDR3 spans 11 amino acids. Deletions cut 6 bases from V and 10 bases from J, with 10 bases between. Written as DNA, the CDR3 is TGTGCCATCAGCCCCGGGACAGAGCAGTTCTTC. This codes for CAISPGTEQFF.

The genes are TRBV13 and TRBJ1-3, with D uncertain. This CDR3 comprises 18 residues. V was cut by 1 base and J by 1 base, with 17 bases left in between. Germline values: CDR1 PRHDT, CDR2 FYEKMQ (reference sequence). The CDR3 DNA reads TGTGCCAGCAGCTTAGAGAGTTGGAGGCAATTATCTGGAAACACCATATATTTT. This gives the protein CASSLESWRQLSGNTIYF.

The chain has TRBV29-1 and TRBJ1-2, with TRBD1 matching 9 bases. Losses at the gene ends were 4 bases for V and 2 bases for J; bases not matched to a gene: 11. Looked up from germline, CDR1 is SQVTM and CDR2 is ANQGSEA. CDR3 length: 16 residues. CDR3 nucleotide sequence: TGCAGCGTTGGGGGTTTTGGGGACAGGGTAAACTATGGCTACACCTTC. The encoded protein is CSVGGFGDRVNYGYTF.